Sequencing of this TCR beta chain was carried out in a study of T-cell reconstitution after alpha-beta-depleted transplantation in children. General observations from the study: Surviving recipient T cells and intrathymic progenitors accounted for some patients' high TCRbeta diversity at day 60. T-cell counts and diversity at one year post-transplant came mainly from newly produced T cells.

As to this clonotype: Its specificity is unknown.

Per the germline V gene, CDR1 is MNHNS and CDR2 is SASEGT. V was trimmed by 3 bases and J by 5 bases, leaving 11 bases between them. This CDR3 region has 14 residues. The TCRbeta library incorporated unique molecular identifiers. TCRdb used MiXCR to reprocess the PCR reads, holding one entry per CDR3 protein. The sample has fewer than 550,000 distinct CDR3 sequences; around 10% are singletons. The sequences come from PBMCs, mostly from graft donor cells, collected 180 days after TCRalphabeta/CD19-depleted stem cell transplant. The chain recombines TRBV6-1 with TRBJ1-5, with a tentative D call TRBD1 (5 bases). This TCR came from a female patient between 2 and 15 years old who had a stem cell transplant for aplastic anemia, so the T cells may come from the graft donor. CDR3 DNA: TGTGCCAGCAGTGATAGTGGGGGAGATCAGCCCCAGCATTTT. Its protein is CASSDSGGDQPQHF.